The text below deals with one T cell receptor beta chain. This specimen comes from a study of blood T cell repertoires in COVID-19. Profiling relied on immunoSEQ multiplex PCR, and the TCRdb table lists in-frame clones only, not all of them. This repertoire shows 100,000 to 150,000 clones, 65% to 90% found once; its top ten account for over 25%. Sequencing used peripheral blood. This TCR was sampled from a woman older than 75 with acute or convalescent COVID-19.

CDR3 loop: CASSRQGGWGNSPLHF. The CDR3 DNA sequence: TGTGCCAGCAGCCGACAGGGGGGCTGGGGTAATTCACCCCTCCACTTT. This chain connects TRBV7-9 to TRBJ1-6; 9 nucleotides match TRBD1. V shed 5 bases and J 6 bases; nucleotides not matched to a gene: 8. Germline CDR1 reads SEHNR; CDR2 reads FQNEAQ (reference sequence). The CDR3 consists of 16 residues.